This T cell receptor (beta chain) comes out of a study of T cell responses to AZD1222 COVID-19 vaccine. Study observations and caveats: The reported proportion of spike-specific TCRs targeting unmutated variant regions was nearly half.

The repertoire was sequenced with immunoSEQ multiplex PCR; TCRdb's copy has only in-frame clones and lacks some. The sample shows some 120,000 clones, over 75% of them seen only once. Regarding this clone: What it recognizes is unknown.

The V gene's germline CDR1 is SEHNR and CDR2 FQNEAQ (reference sequence). V dropped 4 bases and J dropped 7; count of bases not matched to a gene: 2. The CDR3 spans 12 residues. The clonotype originates from an adult in good health. The genes are TRBV7-9 and TRBJ1-2, with 8 bases lining up with TRBD1. The material sequenced was peripheral blood, taken on day 0 of AZD1222 vaccination. The CDR3 sequence: CASSSTGVGYTF. The CDR3, as DNA: TGTGCCAGCAGCTCGACAGGGGTTGGCTACACCTTC.